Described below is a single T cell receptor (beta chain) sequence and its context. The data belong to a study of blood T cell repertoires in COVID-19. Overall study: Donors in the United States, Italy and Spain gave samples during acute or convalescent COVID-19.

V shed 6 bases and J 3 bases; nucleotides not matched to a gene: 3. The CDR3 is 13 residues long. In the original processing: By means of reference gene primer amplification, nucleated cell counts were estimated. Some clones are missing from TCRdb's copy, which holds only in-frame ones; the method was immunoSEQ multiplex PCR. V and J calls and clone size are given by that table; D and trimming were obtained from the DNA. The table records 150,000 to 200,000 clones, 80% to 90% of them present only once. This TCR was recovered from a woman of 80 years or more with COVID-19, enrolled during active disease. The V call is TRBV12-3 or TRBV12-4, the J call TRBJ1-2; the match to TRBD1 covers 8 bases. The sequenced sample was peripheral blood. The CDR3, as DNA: TGTGCCAGCAGGCTGACAGGGGACTATGGCTACACCTTC. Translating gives CASRLTGDYGYTF.